This T cell receptor (beta chain) was documented in a study of molecular identifiers for immune sequencing clone quantification. For the study at large: Naive CD8 cell RNA, from roughly 20,000 or 100,000 cells, was split five ways in replicates, with four sequenced. Study-wide results and caveats: Identical TCR molecules that share a barcode could lead to an underestimation of highly expanded clone sizes. A single cell's spiked Jurkat TCR RNA was reportedly detectable among roughly 920,000 naive cells.

Each CDR3 protein is one row after TCRdb ran MiXCR on the PCR reads. This sample has 37,000 or so distinct CDR3 sequences, with approximately 18% found just once. Deletions cut 4 bases from V and 4 bases from J, with 7 bases between. The CDR3 runs to 13 residues. The germline V gene has CDR1 WSHSY and CDR2 SAAADI. This clonotype was counted ten times or more. Its antigen is not identified. Naive CD8 T cells, phenotype CD8+CD4-CCR7+CD45RA+, were sorted. Sequencing was done on a sample of naive CD8+ T cells from blood, with Jurkat cell RNA spiked in. Subset defined: FACS-sorted CD8+CD4-CCR7+CD45RA+ naive T cells. The chain is built from TRBV10-2 and TRBJ1-4; D call uncertain. The TCR originated in a human donor in good health. Some libraries in this study had Jurkat cell RNA spiked in. The DNA for the CDR3 is TGCGCCAGCAGTGTTCTCCTTAATGAAAAACTGTTTTTT. Translated, it gives CASSVLLNEKLFF.